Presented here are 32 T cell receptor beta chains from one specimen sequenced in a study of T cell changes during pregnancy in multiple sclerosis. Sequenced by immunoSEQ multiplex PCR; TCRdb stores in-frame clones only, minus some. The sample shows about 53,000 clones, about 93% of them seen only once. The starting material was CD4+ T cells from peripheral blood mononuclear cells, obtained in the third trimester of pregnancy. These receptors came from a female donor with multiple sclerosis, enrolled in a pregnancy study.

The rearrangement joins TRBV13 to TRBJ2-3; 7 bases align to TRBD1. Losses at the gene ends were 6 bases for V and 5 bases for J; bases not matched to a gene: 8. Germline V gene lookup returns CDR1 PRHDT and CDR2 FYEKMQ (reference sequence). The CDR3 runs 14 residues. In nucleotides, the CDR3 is TGTGCCAGCAGTCTGACAGGGTTGGAAGATACGCAGTATTTT. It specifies CASSLTGLEDTQYF. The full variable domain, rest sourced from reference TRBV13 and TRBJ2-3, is AAGVIQSPRHLIKEKRETATLKCYPIPRHDTVYWYQQGPGQDPQFLISFYEKMQSDKGSIPDRFSAQQFSDYHSELNMSSLELGDSALYFCASSLTGLEDTQYFGPGTRLTVL.

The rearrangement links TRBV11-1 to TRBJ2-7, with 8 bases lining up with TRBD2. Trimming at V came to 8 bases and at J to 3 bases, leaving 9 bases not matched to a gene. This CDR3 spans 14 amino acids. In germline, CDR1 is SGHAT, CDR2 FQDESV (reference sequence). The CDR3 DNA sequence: TGTGCCAGCTCCCCGTACAGCGGGGGCTACGAGCAGTACTTC. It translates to CASSPYSGGYEQYF. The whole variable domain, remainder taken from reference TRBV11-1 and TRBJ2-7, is EAEVAQSPRYKITEKSQAVAFWCDPISGHATLYWYRQILGQGPELLVQFQDESVVDDSQLPKDRFSAERLKGVDSTLKIQPAELGDSAMYLCASSPYSGGYEQYFGPGTRLTVT.

CDR3 sequence reads: CASSRGRAYGYTF. Written as DNA, the CDR3 is TGTGCCAGCAGTCGCGGCAGGGCCTATGGCTACACCTTC. The chain employs TRBV6-5 and TRBJ1-2; D is possibly TRBD1 (5 bases). This CDR3 region has 13 residues. Germline CDR1 reads MNHEY; CDR2 reads SVGAGI. Trimming took 5 bases from V and 4 from J, leaving 11 bases between them.

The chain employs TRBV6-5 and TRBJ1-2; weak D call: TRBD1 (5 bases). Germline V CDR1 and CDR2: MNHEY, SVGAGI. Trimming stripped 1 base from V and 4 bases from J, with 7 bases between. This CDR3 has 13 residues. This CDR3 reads CASSYLGGYGYTF. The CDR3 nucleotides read TGTGCCAGCAGTTACTTGGGGGGCTATGGCTACACCTTC.

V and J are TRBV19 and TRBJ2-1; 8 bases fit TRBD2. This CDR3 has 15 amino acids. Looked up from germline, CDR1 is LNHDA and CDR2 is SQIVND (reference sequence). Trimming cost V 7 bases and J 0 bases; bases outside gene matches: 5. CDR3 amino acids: CASNSGGASYNEQFF. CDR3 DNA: TGTGCCAGTAATTCCGGGGGGGCCTCCTACAATGAGCAGTTCTTC.

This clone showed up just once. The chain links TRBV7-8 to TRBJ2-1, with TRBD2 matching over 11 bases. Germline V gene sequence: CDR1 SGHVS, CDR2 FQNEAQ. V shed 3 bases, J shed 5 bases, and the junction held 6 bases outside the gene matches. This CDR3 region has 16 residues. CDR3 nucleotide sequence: TGTGCCAGCAGCTTGATAGCGGGGGGGCTAGACAATGAGCAGTTCTTC. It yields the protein CASSLIAGGLDNEQFF.

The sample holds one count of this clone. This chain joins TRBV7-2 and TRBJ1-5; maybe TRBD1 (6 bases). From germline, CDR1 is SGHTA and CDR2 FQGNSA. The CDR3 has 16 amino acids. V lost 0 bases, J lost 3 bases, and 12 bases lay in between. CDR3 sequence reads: CASSLAGGPNNQPQHF. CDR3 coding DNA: TGTGCCAGCAGCTTAGCGGGGGGGCCGAACAATCAGCCCCAGCATTTT.

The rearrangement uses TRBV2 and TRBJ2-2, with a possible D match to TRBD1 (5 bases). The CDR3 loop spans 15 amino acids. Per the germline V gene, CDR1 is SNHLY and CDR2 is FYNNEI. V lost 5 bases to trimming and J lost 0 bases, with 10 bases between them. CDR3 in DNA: TGTGCCAGCAGTTACGACAGCGCGAACACCGGGGAGCTGTTTTTT. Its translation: CASSYDSANTGELFF.

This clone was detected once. The chain's CDR3 is CASSFDSSGNTIYF. The CDR3 DNA is TGCGCCAGCAGCTTTGACAGCTCTGGAAACACCATATATTTT. The chain recombines TRBV5-1 with TRBJ1-3; D is possibly TRBD1 (5 bases). The CDR3 is 14 residues long. Trimming took 2 bases from V and 0 from J, leaving 6 bases between them. Per the germline V gene, CDR1 is SGHRS and CDR2 is YFSETQ.

CDR3 nucleotide sequence: TGCAGCGTTGATGGCTCCGGGACAGGGCACACCGGGGAGCTGTTTTTT. It encodes CSVDGSGTGHTGELFF. The chain joins TRBV29-1 to TRBJ2-2; 9 bases line up with TRBD1. V lost 3 bases and J lost 3; bases outside the gene matches: 8. Germline CDR1 and CDR2: SQVTM and ANQGSEA. This CDR3 is 16 amino acids long.

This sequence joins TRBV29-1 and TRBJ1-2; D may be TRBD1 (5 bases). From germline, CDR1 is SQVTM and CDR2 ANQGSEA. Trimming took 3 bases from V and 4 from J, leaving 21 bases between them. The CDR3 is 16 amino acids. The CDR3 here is CSVDPGGEFVGYGYTF. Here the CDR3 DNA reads TGCAGCGTTGATCCGGGGGGGGAGTTCGTCGGCTATGGCTACACCTTC.

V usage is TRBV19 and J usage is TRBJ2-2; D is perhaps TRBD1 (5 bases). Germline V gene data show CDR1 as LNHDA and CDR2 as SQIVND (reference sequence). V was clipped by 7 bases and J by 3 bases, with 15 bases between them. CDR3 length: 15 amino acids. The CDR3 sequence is CASTPAGRDTGELFF. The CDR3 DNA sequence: TGTGCCAGTACCCCAGCAGGCAGGGACACCGGGGAGCTGTTTTTT.

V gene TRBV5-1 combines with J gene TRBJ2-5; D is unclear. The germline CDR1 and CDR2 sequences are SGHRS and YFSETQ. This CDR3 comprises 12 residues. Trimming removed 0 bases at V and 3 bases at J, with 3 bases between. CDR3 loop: CASSLGEETQYF. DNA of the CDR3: TGCGCCAGCAGCTTGGGCGAAGAGACCCAGTACTTC.

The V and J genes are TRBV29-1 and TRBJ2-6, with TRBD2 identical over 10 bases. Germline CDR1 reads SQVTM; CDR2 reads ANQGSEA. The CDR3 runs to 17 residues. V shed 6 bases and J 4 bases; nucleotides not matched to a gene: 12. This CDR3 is CSVMTIAGGIGANVLTF. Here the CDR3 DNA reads TGCAGCGTGATGACCATAGCGGGGGGAATCGGGGCCAACGTCCTGACTTTC.

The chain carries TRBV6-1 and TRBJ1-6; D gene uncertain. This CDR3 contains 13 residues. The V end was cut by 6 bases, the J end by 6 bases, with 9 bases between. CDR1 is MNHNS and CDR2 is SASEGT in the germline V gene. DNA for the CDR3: TGTGCCAGCAGGCCCACAACTAATTCACCCCTCCACTTT. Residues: CASRPTTNSPLHF.

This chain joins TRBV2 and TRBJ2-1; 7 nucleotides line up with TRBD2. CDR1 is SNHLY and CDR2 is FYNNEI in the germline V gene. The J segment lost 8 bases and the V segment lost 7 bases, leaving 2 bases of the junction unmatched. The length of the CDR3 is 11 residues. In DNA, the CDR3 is TGTGCCAGCACCGGGGGGTATGAGCAGTTCTTC. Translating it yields CASTGGYEQFF. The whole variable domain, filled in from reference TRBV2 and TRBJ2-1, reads EPEVTQTPSHQVTQMGQEVILRCVPISNHLYFYWYRQILGQKVEFLVSFYNNEISEKSEIFDDQFSVERPDGSNFTLKIRSTKLEDSAMYFCASTGGYEQFFGPGTRLTVL.

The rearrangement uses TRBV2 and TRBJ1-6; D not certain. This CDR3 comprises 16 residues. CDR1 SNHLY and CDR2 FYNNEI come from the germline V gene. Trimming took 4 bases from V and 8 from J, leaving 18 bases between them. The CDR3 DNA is TGTGCCAGCAGTGCCCAGGCCGGACTAAATTATTCACCCCTCCACTTT. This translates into CASSAQAGLNYSPLHF. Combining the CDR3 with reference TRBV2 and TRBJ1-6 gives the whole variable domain EPEVTQTPSHQVTQMGQEVILRCVPISNHLYFYWYRQILGQKVEFLVSFYNNEISEKSEIFDDQFSVERPDGSNFTLKIRSTKLEDSAMYFCASSAQAGLNYSPLHFGNGTRLTVT.

CDR3: CASSPIRDRVVENTEAFF. The CDR3 DNA sequence: TGTGCCAGCAGCCCGATCCGGGACAGGGTTGTCGAGAACACTGAAGCTTTCTTT. V gene TRBV7-6 combines with J gene TRBJ1-1; 9 bases line up with TRBD1. With V trimmed by 5 bases and J by 1 base, 14 bases remained unmatched. The CDR3 runs to 18 residues. CDR1 is SGHVS and CDR2 is FNYEAQ in the germline V gene.

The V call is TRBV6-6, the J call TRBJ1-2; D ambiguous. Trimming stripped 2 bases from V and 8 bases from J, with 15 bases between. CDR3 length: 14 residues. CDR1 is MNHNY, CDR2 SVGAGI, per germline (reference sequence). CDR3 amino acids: CASSYESRERGYTF. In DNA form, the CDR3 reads TGTGCCAGCAGTTACGAATCGAGGGAAAGGGGCTACACCTTC.

CDR3 bases: TGTGCCAGCAGCCCGAGTTCCAACAGGGAATATGGCTACACCTTC. As protein: CASSPSSNREYGYTF. The J gene is TRBJ1-2, the V gene TRBV5-4; D might be TRBD1 (6 bases). CDR3 length: 15 amino acids. Germline V gene sequence: CDR1 SGHNT, CDR2 YYREEE (reference sequence). Trimming cost V 4 bases and J 5 bases, with 18 bases left between them.

CDR3 protein: CASSMGTGNQPQHF. Here the CDR3 DNA reads TGTGCCAGTAGTATGGGCACAGGCAATCAGCCCCAGCATTTT. This chain connects TRBV19 to TRBJ1-5; D gene ambiguous. CDR1 LNHDA and CDR2 SQIVND come from the germline V gene (reference sequence). CDR3 length equals 14 residues. V dropped 3 bases and J dropped 2 bases, with 8 bases sitting between them.

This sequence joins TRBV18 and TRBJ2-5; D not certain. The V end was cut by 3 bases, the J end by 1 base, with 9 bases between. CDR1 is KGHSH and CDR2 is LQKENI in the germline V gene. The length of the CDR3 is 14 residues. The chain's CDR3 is CASSPTDIQETQYF. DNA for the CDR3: TGTGCCAGCTCACCTACAGACATCCAAGAGACCCAGTACTTC. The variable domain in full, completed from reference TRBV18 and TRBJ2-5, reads NAGVMQNPRHLVRRRGQEARLRCSPMKGHSHVYWYRQLPEEGLKFMVYLQKENIIDESGMPKERFSAEFPKEGPSILRIQQVVRGDSAAYFCASSPTDIQETQYFGPGTRLLVL.

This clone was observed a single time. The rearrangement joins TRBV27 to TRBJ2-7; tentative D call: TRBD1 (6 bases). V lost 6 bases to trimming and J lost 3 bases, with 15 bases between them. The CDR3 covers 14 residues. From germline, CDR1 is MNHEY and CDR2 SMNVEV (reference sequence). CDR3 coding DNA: TGTGCCAGCAGGGAAGGGGGTAGGGTCTACGAGCAGTACTTC. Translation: CASREGGRVYEQYF.

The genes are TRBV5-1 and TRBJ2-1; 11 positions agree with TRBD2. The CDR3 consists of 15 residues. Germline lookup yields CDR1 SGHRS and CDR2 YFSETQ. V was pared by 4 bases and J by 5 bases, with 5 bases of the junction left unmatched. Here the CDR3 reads CASSPTSGGHNEQFF. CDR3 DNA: TGCGCCAGCAGCCCAACTAGCGGGGGCCACAATGAGCAGTTCTTC.

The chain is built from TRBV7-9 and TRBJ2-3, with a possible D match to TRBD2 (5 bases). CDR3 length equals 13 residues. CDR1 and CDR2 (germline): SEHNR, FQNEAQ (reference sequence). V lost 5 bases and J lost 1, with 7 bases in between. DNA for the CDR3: TGTGCCAGCAGCCCCGGGGGCACAGATACGCAGTATTTT. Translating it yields CASSPGGTDTQYF.

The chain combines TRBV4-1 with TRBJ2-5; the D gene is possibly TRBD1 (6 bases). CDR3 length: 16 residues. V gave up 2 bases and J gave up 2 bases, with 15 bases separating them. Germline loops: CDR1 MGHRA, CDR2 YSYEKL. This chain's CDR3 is CASSQIGTSKQETQYF. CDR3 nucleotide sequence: TGCGCCAGCAGCCAAATCGGGACATCTAAACAAGAGACCCAGTACTTC.

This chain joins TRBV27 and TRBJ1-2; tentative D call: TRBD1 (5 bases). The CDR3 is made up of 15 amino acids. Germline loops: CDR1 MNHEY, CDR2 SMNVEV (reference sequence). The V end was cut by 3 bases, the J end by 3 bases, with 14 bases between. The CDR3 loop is CASSFGAGSHYGYTF. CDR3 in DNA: TGTGCCAGCAGTTTTGGTGCAGGGTCTCACTATGGCTACACCTTC.

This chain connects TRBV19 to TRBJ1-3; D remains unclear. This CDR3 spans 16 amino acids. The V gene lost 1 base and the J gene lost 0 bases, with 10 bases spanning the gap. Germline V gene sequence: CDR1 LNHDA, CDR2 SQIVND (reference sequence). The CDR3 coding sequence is TGTGCCAGTAGTATAGGTGGTCCGAGCTCTGGAAACACCATATATTTT. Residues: CASSIGGPSSGNTIYF.

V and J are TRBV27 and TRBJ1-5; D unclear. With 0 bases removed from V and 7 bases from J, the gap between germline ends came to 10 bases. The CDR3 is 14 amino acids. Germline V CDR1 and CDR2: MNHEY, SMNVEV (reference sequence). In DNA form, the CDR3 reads TGTGCCAGCAGTTTATCGACCGGGAGCCAGCCCCAGCATTTT. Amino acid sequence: CASSLSTGSQPQHF.

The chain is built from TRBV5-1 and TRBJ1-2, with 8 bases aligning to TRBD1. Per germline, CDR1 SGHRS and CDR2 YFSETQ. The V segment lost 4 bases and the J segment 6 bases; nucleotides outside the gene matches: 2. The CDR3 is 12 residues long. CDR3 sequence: CASSPQGDGYTF. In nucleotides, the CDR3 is TGCGCCAGCAGCCCACAGGGGGATGGCTACACCTTC.

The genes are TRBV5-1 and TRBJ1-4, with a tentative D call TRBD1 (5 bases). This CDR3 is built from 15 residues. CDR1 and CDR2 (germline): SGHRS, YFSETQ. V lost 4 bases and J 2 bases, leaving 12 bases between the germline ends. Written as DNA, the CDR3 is TGCGCCAGCAGCACCCGGGGGTGGACTAATGAAAAACTGTTTTTT. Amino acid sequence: CASSTRGWTNEKLFF.

The CDR3 region is CASSVQTLASNEQFF. CDR3 coding DNA: TGTGCCAGCAGTGTTCAGACCTTAGCCTCCAATGAGCAGTTCTTC. This chain uses TRBV2 with TRBJ2-1; D ambiguous. Germline CDR1 reads SNHLY; CDR2 reads FYNNEI. The CDR3 runs to 15 residues. Trimming cost V 4 bases and J 6 bases, with 16 bases left between them.